A single sample is the source of the 25 T cell receptor beta chains below, sequenced in a study of post-analysis software for immune sequencing data. Study-wide results and caveats: Elevated frequency relative to controls characterized roughly 5 TRBV segments in patients, TRBV5-6, TRBV5-1 and TRBV20-1 among them.

Their antigens remain unidentified. TCR beta cDNA libraries had unique molecular identifiers. TCRdb analysed the PCR reads with MiXCR anew, one entry per CDR3 protein. The sample yields around 440,000 distinct CDR3 sequences, roughly 45% seen once. The sequenced sample consisted of blood. The receptors stem from a girl aged 10 to 17 with multiple sclerosis.

This clonotype was counted a few times. The V call is TRBV20-1, the J call TRBJ1-2; D remains unclear. The CDR3 loop spans 12 amino acids. Trimming took 3 bases from V and 7 from J, leaving 12 bases between them. Germline V gene sequence: CDR1 DFQATT, CDR2 SNEGSKA (reference sequence). The CDR3 spells CSASTPGGGYTF. The CDR3 bases are TGCAGTGCTAGTACCCCGGGCGGTGGCTACACCTTC.

As to this clonotype: The junction does not match germline at one end; this may be a read error. The chain combines TRBV11-2 with TRBJ2-6; D is ambiguous. CDR3 size: 17 residues. The germline V gene encodes CDR1 SGHAT and CDR2 FQNNGV. DNA of the CDR3: TGTACCAGCAGCCCCACCCTGGGTCCCTCTGGGGCCAACGTCCTGACTTTC. It yields the protein CTSSPTLGPSGANVLTF.

The chain has TRBV20-1 and TRBJ2-7; D possibly matches TRBD1 or TRBD2 (5 bases each). Trimming took 4 bases from V and 3 from J, leaving 16 bases between them. The length of the CDR3 is 14 residues. CDR1 DFQATT and CDR2 SNEGSKA come from the germline V gene (reference sequence). This chain's CDR3 is CSAKTGTAGYEQYF. The DNA of the CDR3 is TGCAGTGCTAAAACCGGGACGGCGGGCTACGAGCAGTACTTC.

This chain links TRBV12-3 or TRBV12-4 with TRBJ2-1; 7 bases agree with TRBD2. Losses at the gene ends were 3 bases for V and 9 bases for J; bases not matched to a gene: 5. The CDR3 spans 13 residues. The CDR3 sequence is CASSLASGIEQFF. The CDR3 bases are TGTGCCAGCAGTTTGGCCAGCGGGATTGAGCAGTTCTTC.

DNA of the CDR3: TGTGCCAGCACCGAGGGATACATAGCGGAGCGCTACGAGCAGTACTTC. It translates to CASTEGYIAERYEQYF. The chain employs TRBV7-2 and TRBJ2-7, with D possibly TRBD2 on 6 matching bases. The V and J ends lost 7 bases and 3 bases respectively, with 22 bases between them. The CDR3 covers 16 residues. Germline assignment: CDR1 SGHTA and CDR2 FQGNSA.

This chain links TRBV5-5 with TRBJ2-3; D is unclear. The CDR3 sequence is 15 residues long. Trimming stripped 0 bases from V and 0 bases from J, with 8 bases between. Germline-derived CDR1 and CDR2 are SGHKS and YYEKEE (reference sequence). The CDR3: CASSLAPTSTDTQYF. CDR3 nucleotide sequence: TGTGCCAGCAGCTTGGCACCAACTAGCACAGATACGCAGTATTTT.

On this clonotype itself: One junction end does not reproduce the germline sequence, and a read error may be involved. The chain combines TRBV20-1 with TRBJ2-6, with D perhaps being TRBD1 or TRBD2 (6 bases each). Germline CDR1 is DFQATT and CDR2 is SNEGSKA (reference sequence). This CDR3 comprises 15 residues. CDR3 nucleotides: TGCAGTACTAGCCACAGGGAGACTGGGGCCAACGTCCTGACTTTC. Amino acid sequence: CSTSHRETGANVLTF.

The rearrangement links TRBV29-1 to TRBJ1-1, with D uncertain. This CDR3 has 13 residues. V was clipped by 3 bases and J by 0 bases, with 8 bases between them. Germline assignment: CDR1 SQVTM and CDR2 ANQGSEA. CDR3 in DNA: TGCAGCGTTGAGAAGAGGATGAACACTGAAGCTTTCTTT. Its protein is CSVEKRMNTEAFF.

This clonotype occurred many times. This chain joins TRBV29-1 and TRBJ2-7, with D unresolved. The V gene's germline CDR1 is SQVTM and CDR2 ANQGSEA. This CDR3 comprises 11 residues. V lost 3 bases and J 0 bases, leaving 3 bases between the germline ends. The CDR3 bases are TGCAGCGTTGAGAGCTCCTACGAGCAGTACTTC. It translates to CSVESSYEQYF.

This rearrangement joins TRBV25-1 to TRBJ2-1; 10 nucleotides line up with TRBD2. CDR1 and CDR2 (germline): MGHDK, SYGVNS. The J segment lost 5 bases and the V segment lost 0 bases, leaving 4 bases of the junction unmatched. The CDR3 is 16 amino acids. This CDR3 reads CASSEYFLAGDNEQFF. The CDR3, as DNA: TGTGCCAGCAGTGAATATTTCCTAGCGGGGGACAATGAGCAGTTCTTC.

The chain links TRBV5-6 to TRBJ2-1, with 8 bases that match TRBD2. With V trimmed by 4 bases and J by 4 bases, 10 bases remained unmatched. The germline gives CDR1 SGHDT, CDR2 YYEEEE. CDR3 length: 16 residues. DNA for the CDR3: TGTGCCAGCAGCCCTTCGGGAGCGGGAGAGTACAATGAGCAGTTCTTC. It translates to CASSPSGAGEYNEQFF. The full variable domain, in which reference TRBV5-6 and TRBJ2-1 provide the parts outside the CDR3, is DAGVTQSPTHLIKTRGQQVTLRCSPKSGHDTVSWYQQALGQGPQFIFQYYEEEERQRGNFPDRFSGHQFPNYSSELNVNALLLGDSALYLCASSPSGAGEYNEQFFGPGTRLTVL.

This clonotype was picked up a small number of times. This chain connects TRBV12-3 or TRBV12-4 to TRBJ1-1; weak D call: TRBD1 (5 bases). The ends were cut back, 7 bases at V and 7 bases at J, with 16 bases in the middle. CDR3 size: 13 residues. The CDR3 DNA is TGTGCCAGCACCTCGGACACCCGGGATGAAGCTTTCTTT. It encodes CASTSDTRDEAFF.

This clonotype came up many times. Compared with germline, one end of the junction differs, possibly owing to a read error. The chain carries TRBV5-5 and TRBJ2-7; 11 bases fit TRBD1. Germline V lookup: CDR1 SGHKS, CDR2 YYEKEE (reference sequence). The CDR3 is made up of 15 amino acids. The CDR3 loop is CASSIGTGGSYEQYF. Here the CDR3 DNA reads TGCGCCAGCAGCATTGGGACAGGGGGGTCCTACGAGCAGTACTTC.

There are a few counts of this clonotype. The chain links TRBV10-1 to TRBJ2-7; TRBD2 might be the D (5 bases). CDR3 size: 14 residues. The V gene lost 2 bases and the J gene lost 5 bases, with 13 bases spanning the gap. In germline, CDR1 is WNHNN, CDR2 SYGVQD (reference sequence). The CDR3 region is CASSESSSIDEQYF. The DNA for the CDR3 is TGCGCCAGCAGTGAGAGCTCTAGCATCGACGAGCAGTACTTC.

This clonotype was found a few times. This chain links TRBV7-2 with TRBJ2-7; tentatively, D is TRBD2 (6 bases). The J call is uncertain, as TRBJ2-5 better fits the DNA end. Germline V gene sequence: CDR1 SGHTA, CDR2 FQGNSA. The CDR3 contains 14 residues. CDR3 loop: CASSLQAGRETQYF. In DNA form, the CDR3 reads TGTGCCAGCAGCTTACAAGCGGGCAGGGAGACCCAGTACTTC.

This clonotype was seen a handful of times. This rearrangement joins TRBV12-3 or TRBV12-4 to TRBJ2-3; a possible D gene is TRBD1 (6 bases). The V end was cut by 7 bases, the J end by 3 bases, with 20 bases between. This CDR3 spans 16 amino acids. CDR3 sequence: CASNLNRPGVTDTQYF. The CDR3 nucleotides read TGTGCCAGCAATTTGAATCGGCCAGGGGTAACAGATACGCAGTATTTT.

The chain carries TRBV12-3 or TRBV12-4 and TRBJ1-4; no reliable D call. V was clipped by 7 bases and J by 0 bases, with 9 bases between them. This CDR3 spans 14 amino acids. The CDR3: CASNSLATNEKLFF. CDR3 DNA: TGTGCCAGCAATAGTCTTGCAACTAATGAAAAACTGTTTTTT.

The chain is built from TRBV11-2 and TRBJ2-6; 7 bases agree with TRBD1. CDR3 length equals 18 residues. Per germline, CDR1 SGHAT and CDR2 FQNNGV. The V gene end was trimmed by 5 bases and the J gene end by 0 bases; junction bases not matched to a gene: 10. Here the CDR3 reads CASSPRQGPSSGANVLTF. CDR3 coding DNA: TGTGCCAGCAGCCCCCGACAGGGCCCCTCCTCTGGGGCCAACGTCCTGACTTTC. Filled out from reference TRBV11-2 and TRBJ2-6, the complete variable domain reads EAGVAQSPRYKIIEKRQSVAFWCNPISGHATLYWYQQILGQGPKLLIQFQNNGVVDDSQLPKDRFSAERLKGVDSTLKIQPAKLEDSAVYLCASSPRQGPSSGANVLTFGAGSRLTVL.

This clonotype has just a few counts. This sequence joins TRBV28 and TRBJ2-1, with a tentative D call TRBD2 (5 bases). CDR1 and CDR2 (germline): MDHEN, SYDVKM. V was trimmed by 4 bases and J by 4 bases, leaving 17 bases between them. CDR3 length: 16 amino acids. In DNA form, the CDR3 reads TGTGCCAGCAGTTCTCGGCGGGCCAATGTGTACAATGAGCAGTTCTTC. Translating it yields CASSSRRANVYNEQFF.

This chain uses TRBV4-3 with TRBJ2-1; the match to TRBD2 covers 7 bases. The CDR3 is 19 residues long. V shed 4 bases and J 1 base; nucleotides not matched to a gene: 16. The V gene's germline CDR1 is LGHNA and CDR2 YSLEER. DNA of the CDR3: TGCGCCAGCAGCCCCAAGCCGGGGAGGGGAGAAGTATCCTACAATGAGCAGTTCTTC. It translates to CASSPKPGRGEVSYNEQFF.

This clonotype was picked up a small number of times. The chain carries TRBV4-2 and TRBJ1-5; 8 bases agree with TRBD1. Germline lookup yields CDR1 LGHNA and CDR2 YNFKEQ. Losses at the gene ends were 0 bases for V and 5 bases for J; bases not matched to a gene: 6. The CDR3 sequence is 16 residues long. CDR3 in DNA: TGTGCCAGCAGCCAAGACCGGACAGGGTTCTATCAGCCCCAGCATTTT. Its translation is CASSQDRTGFYQPQHF.

The chain is built from TRBV6-6 and TRBJ2-7, with a weak D call TRBD2 (7 bases). There are 12 residues in the CDR3. Germline CDR1 reads MNHNY; CDR2 reads SVGAGI (reference sequence). V lost 11 bases and J lost 6, with 17 bases in between. CDR3 amino acids: CASRGGKPEQYF. CDR3 in DNA: TGTGCCTCAAGGGGGGGCAAACCCGAGCAGTACTTC.

This clonotype came up a few times. V usage is TRBV6-1 and J usage is TRBJ2-5, with 9 bases matching TRBD1. Germline CDR1 MNHNS, CDR2 SASEGT. Germline trimming cut 4 bases from V and 5 bases from J; bases unmatched to any gene: 5. The CDR3 covers 14 residues. DNA of the CDR3: TGTGCCAGCAGTGGAGGACAGGGGCAGGAGACCCAGTACTTC. Encoded protein: CASSGGQGQETQYF.

The genes are TRBV11-2 and TRBJ2-1; 15 positions agree with TRBD2. This CDR3 region has 21 residues. Per the germline V gene, CDR1 is SGHAT and CDR2 is FQNNGV. V trimming: 0 bases; J trimming: 2 bases; junction bases outside the gene matches: 11. The CDR3 DNA follows: TGTGCCAGCAGCTTAGATGGACTAGCGGGAGGGCAGGACCGGCCCTACAATGAGCAGTTCTTC. Protein sequence: CASSLDGLAGGQDRPYNEQFF.

This rearrangement joins TRBV28 to TRBJ2-1; 7 bases are shared with TRBD2. Germline V gene lookup returns CDR1 MDHEN and CDR2 SYDVKM. The CDR3 has 15 residues. Trimming removed 1 base from V and 6 bases from J; junction bases left unmatched: 6. The CDR3 DNA follows: TGTGCCAGCAGTTTATACCGCGGGAGCGGCAATGAGCAGTTCTTC. Translated, it gives CASSLYRGSGNEQFF. The variable domain in full, completed from reference TRBV28 and TRBJ2-1, reads DVKVTQSSRYLVKRTGEKVFLECVQDMDHENMFWYRQDPGLGLRLIYFSYDVKMKEKGDIPEGYSVSREKKERFSLILESASTNQTSMYLCASSLYRGSGNEQFFGPGTRLTVL.